This T cell receptor (beta chain) stems from a study of regulatory and conventional T cells in RAG deficiency. Study outcomes and limitations: Patient subsets had shorter CDR3s; Omenn Treg-Tconv overlap exceeded 80%. Other subsets showed approximately 10-fold reductions, but Treg unique TCR beta sequences fell 95 to 100-fold in these patients. These Omenn syndrome Treg sorts may hold peripherally activated cells instead.

The CDR3 loop spans 15 amino acids. Germline CDR1 reads MNHEY; CDR2 reads SVGAGI. V lost 6 bases, J lost 0 bases, and 11 bases lay in between. In the case of this clone: The antigen remains undetermined.

Measured with immunoSEQ multiplex PCR; TCRdb has only the in-frame clones, and not every one. This sample has 25,000 to 35,000 clones, with 85% to 90% found just once. These sequences were also reported in another study, on regulatory T cells. That work states: The PCR used 52 TRBV and 13 TRBJ primers. Skewed V and J usage and few unique V-J pairs marked patient repertoires, most in Tregs.

The chain links TRBV6-5 to TRBJ2-2, with D possibly being TRBD2 (5 bases). This TCR was sampled from a human donor in good health. Sequenced material: CD8+ T cells sorted from blood. The CDR3 region has the DNA TGTGCCAGCAGCCCGAGCGGAGCGAACACCGGGGAGCTGTTTTTT. It encodes CASSPSGANTGELFF.